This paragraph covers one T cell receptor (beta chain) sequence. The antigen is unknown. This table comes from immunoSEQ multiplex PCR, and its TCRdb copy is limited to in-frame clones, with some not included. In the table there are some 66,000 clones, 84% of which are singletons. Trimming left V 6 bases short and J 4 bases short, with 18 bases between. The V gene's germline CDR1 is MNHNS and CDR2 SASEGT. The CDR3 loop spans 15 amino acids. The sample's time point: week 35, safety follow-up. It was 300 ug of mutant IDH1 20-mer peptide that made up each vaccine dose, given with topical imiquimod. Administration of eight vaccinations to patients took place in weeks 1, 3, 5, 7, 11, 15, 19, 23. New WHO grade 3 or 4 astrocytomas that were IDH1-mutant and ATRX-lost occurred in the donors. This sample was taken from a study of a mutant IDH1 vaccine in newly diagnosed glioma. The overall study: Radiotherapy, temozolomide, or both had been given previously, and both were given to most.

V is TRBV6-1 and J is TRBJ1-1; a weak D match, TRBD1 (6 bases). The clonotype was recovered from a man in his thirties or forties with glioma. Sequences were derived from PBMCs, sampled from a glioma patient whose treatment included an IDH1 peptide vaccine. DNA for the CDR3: TGTGCCAGCAGATCTAGGGACATTTCGGTCACTGAAGCTTTCTTT. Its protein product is CASRSRDISVTEAFF.